Detailed here is one T cell receptor (beta chain). Sequencing used immunoSEQ multiplex PCR; TCRdb keeps in-frame clones, though not all of them. The table records around 18,000 clones, over 60% of them present only once. These data are taken from a study of blood T cell repertoires in COVID-19. Enrolled during active infection, Seattle patients were then followed longitudinally. The CDR3 runs to 16 residues. Per germline, CDR1 SEHNR and CDR2 FQNEAQ (reference sequence). The V end lost 1 base, the J end lost 0 bases, and 10 bases lay between the germline ends. Sequencing was carried out using peripheral blood. The chain has TRBV7-9 and TRBJ1-3, with D uncertain. This TCR was recovered from a man in his 70s with COVID-19, enrolled during active disease. The CDR3 sequence is CASSLVPTSSGNTIYF. In DNA form, the CDR3 reads TGTGCCAGCAGCTTAGTCCCCACAAGCTCTGGAAACACCATATATTTT.